This T cell receptor (beta chain) was observed in a study of identical twins. Comment on this clonotype: No antigen is known for it.

From germline, CDR1 is DFQATT and CDR2 SNEGSKA (reference sequence). The CDR3 length is 13 residues. The V end lost 0 bases, the J end lost 7 bases, and 13 bases lay between the germline ends. Template switching added a universal primer site; cDNA carried unique molecular identifiers. In TCRdb, the 5' RACE reads were re-called with MiXCR into one record per CDR3 protein. The profile covers approximately 410,000 distinct CDR3 sequences, with about 18% appearing a single time and roughly 12% taken by the ten largest. Study findings and constraints: Alpha sequences that were out-of-frame and twin-shared showed an excess of low generation probability. Zero-insertion analyses were open to partial confounding by invariant MAIT and iNKT cells.

The sequencing sample was made of naive T cells sorted from blood. The receptor's source is a man aged 50-60 years in good health. This chain uses TRBV20-1 with TRBJ2-7; the D call may be TRBD1 or TRBD2 (5 bases each). Here the CDR3 DNA reads TGCAGTGCTAGAGATCTTCGGGGCCAAGAGCAGTACTTC. This sequence encodes CSARDLRGQEQYF.